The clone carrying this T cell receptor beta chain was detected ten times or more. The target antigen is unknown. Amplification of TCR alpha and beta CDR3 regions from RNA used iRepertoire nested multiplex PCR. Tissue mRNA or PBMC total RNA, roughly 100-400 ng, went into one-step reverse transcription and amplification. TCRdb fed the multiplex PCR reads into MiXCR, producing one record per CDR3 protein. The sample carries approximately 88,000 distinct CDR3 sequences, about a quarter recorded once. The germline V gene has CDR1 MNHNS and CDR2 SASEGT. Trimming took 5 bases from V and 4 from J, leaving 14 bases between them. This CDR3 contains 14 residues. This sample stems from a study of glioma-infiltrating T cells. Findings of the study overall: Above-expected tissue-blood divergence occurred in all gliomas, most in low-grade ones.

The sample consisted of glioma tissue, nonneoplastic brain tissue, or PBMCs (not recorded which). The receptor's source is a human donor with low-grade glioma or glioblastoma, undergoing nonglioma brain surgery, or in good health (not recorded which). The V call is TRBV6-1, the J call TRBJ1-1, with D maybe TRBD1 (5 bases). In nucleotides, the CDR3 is TGTGCCAGCAGTCAAAGGGACGCTTTCACTGAAGCTTTCTTT. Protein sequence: CASSQRDAFTEAFF.